This TCR beta chain appears in the sequencing data of a study of blood T cell repertoires in COVID-19. The CDR3 is made up of 15 amino acids. V was cut by 3 bases and J by 2 bases, with 11 bases left in between. The germline CDR1 and CDR2 sequences are LGHDT and YNNKEL (reference sequence). The protocol was immunoSEQ multiplex PCR, while the TCRdb copy is restricted to in-frame clones and leaves out a portion. The repertoire has 100,000 or so clones, over 85% of them found once; the top ten carry around 1.9%. This TCR was recovered from a woman aged 50 to 60 with COVID-19, enrolled during active disease. The sequenced sample was peripheral blood. This chain links TRBV3-1 (or the pseudogene TRBV3-2) with TRBJ1-3, with TRBD1 as a possible D gene (6 bases). The CDR3 region has the DNA TGTGCCAGCAGCCATCGAGGGGGGGCTGGAAACACCATATATTTT. As protein: CASSHRGGAGNTIYF.